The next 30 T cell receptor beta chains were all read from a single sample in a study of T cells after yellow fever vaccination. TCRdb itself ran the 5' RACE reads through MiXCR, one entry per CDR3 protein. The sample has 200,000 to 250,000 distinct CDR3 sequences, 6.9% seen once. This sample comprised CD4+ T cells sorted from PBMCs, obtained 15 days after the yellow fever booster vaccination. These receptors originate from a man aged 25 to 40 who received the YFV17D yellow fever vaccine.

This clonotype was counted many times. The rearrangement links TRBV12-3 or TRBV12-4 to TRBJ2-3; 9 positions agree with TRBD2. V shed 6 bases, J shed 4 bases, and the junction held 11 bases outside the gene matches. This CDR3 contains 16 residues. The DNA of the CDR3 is TGTGCCAGCAGCCTAAGAGCGGGAGGTTATTCAGATACGCAGTATTTT. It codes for CASSLRAGGYSDTQYF.

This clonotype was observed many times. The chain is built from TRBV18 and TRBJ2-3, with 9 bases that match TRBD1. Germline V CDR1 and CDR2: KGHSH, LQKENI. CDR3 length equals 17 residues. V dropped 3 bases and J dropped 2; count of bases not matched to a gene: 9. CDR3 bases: TGTGCCAGCTCACCCCCCCGGACAGGGGCCTTCACAGATACGCAGTATTTT. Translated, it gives CASSPPRTGAFTDTQYF.

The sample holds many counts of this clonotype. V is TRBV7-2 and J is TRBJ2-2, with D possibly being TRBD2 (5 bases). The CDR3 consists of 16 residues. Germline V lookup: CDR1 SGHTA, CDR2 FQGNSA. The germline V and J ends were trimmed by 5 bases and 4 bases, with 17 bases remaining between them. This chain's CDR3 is CASSPRPSSTTGELFF. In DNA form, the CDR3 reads TGTGCCAGCAGCCCTCGTCCTAGCAGTACCACCGGGGAGCTGTTTTTT. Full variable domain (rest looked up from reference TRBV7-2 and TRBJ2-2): GAGVSQSPSNKVTEKGKDVELRCDPISGHTALYWYRQSLGQGLEFLIYFQGNSAPDKSGLPSDRFSAERTGGSVSTLTIQRTQQEDSAVYLCASSPRPSSTTGELFFGEGSRLTVL.

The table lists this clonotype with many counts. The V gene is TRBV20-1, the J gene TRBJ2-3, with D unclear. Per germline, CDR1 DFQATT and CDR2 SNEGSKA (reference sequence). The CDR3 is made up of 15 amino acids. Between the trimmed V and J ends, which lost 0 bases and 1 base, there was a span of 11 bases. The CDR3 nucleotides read TGCAGTGCTAGAGATCCGGGCAGCGGCACAGATACGCAGTATTTT. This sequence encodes CSARDPGSGTDTQYF.

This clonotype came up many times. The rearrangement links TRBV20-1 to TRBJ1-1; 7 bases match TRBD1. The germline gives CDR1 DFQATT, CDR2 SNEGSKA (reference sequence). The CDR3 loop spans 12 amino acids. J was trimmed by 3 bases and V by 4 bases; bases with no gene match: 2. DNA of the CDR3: TGCAGTGCTAAACAGGGGTACACTGAAGCTTTCTTT. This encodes CSAKQGYTEAFF.

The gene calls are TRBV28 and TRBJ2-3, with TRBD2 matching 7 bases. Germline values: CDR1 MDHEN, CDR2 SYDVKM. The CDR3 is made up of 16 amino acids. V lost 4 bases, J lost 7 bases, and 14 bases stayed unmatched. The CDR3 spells CASSSTASGKLYTQYF. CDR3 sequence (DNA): TGTGCCAGCAGTTCGACAGCCAGCGGGAAGTTGTATACGCAGTATTTT. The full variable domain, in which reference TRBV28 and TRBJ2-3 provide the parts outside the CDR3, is DVKVTQSSRYLVKRTGEKVFLECVQDMDHENMFWYRQDPGLGLRLIYFSYDVKMKEKGDIPEGYSVSREKKERFSLILESASTNQTSMYLCASSSTASGKLYTQYFGPGTRLTVL.

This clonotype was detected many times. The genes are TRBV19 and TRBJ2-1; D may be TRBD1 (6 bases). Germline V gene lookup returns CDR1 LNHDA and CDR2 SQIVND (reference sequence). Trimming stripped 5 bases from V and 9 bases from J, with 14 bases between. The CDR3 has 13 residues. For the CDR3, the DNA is TGTGCCAGTAGTTTACAGGGCGGAGGTGAGCAGTTCTTC. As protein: CASSLQGGGEQFF.

CDR3 DNA sequence: TGCGCCAGCAGCCAAGATACTGGGGGGGAGACCCAGTACTTC. It translates to CASSQDTGGETQYF. This chain links TRBV4-3 with TRBJ2-5; perhaps TRBD2 as D (6 bases). The germline V gene encodes CDR1 LGHNA and CDR2 YSLEER. Trimming shortened V by 0 bases and J by 5 bases, and 10 bases separated the two germline ends. This CDR3 contains 14 residues.

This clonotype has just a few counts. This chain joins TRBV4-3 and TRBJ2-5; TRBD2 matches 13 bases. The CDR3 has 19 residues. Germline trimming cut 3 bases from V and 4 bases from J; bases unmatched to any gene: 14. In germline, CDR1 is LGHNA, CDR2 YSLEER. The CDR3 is CASSHLSGLAGPWGETQYF. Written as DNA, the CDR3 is TGCGCCAGCAGCCACCTATCGGGACTAGCGGGGCCTTGGGGAGAGACCCAGTACTTC.

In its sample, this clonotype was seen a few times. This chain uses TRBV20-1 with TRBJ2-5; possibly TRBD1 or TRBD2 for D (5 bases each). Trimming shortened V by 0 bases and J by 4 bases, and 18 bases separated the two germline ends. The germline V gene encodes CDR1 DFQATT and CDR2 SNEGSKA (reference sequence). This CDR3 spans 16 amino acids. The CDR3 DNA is TGCAGTGCTAGAGATCGGTTGACGGGGCCTACAGAGACCCAGTACTTC. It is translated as CSARDRLTGPTETQYF.

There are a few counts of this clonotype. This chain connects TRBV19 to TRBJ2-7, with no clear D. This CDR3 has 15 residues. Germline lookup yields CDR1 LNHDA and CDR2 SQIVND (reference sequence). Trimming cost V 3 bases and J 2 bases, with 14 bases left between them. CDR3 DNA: TGTGCCAGTAGTATCGAGGCAAGACGCCCCTACGAGCAGTACTTC. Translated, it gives CASSIEARRPYEQYF.

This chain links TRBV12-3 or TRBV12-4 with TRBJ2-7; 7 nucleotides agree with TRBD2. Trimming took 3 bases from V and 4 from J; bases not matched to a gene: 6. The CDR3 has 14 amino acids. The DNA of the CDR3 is TGTGCCAGCAGTTTTCTAGCGGTGGGGTACGAGCAGTACTTC. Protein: CASSFLAVGYEQYF.

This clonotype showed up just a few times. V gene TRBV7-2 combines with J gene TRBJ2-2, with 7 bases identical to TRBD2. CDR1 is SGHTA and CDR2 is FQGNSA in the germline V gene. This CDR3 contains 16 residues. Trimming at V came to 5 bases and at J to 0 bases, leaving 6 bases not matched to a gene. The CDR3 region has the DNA TGTGCCAGCAGCACTATGGGACTACCGAACACCGGGGAGCTGTTTTTT. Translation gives CASSTMGLPNTGELFF.

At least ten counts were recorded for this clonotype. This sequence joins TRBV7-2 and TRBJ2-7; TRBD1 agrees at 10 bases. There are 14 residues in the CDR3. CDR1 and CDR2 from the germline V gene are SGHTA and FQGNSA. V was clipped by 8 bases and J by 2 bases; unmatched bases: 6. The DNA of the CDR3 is TGTGCCAGCTGTACCGGGACAGGGGCCTACGAGCAGTACTTC. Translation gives CASCTGTGAYEQYF.

In nucleotides, the CDR3 is TGTGCCAGCAAGTCATTAGCGCGGGAGAGGTCAGATACGCAGTATTTT. Amino acids: CASKSLARERSDTQYF. This chain uses TRBV27 with TRBJ2-3; the match to TRBD2 covers 7 bases. The CDR3 spans 16 residues. Germline-derived CDR1 and CDR2 are MNHEY and SMNVEV (reference sequence). The V and J ends lost 7 bases and 4 bases, in that order; junction bases with no gene match: 14.

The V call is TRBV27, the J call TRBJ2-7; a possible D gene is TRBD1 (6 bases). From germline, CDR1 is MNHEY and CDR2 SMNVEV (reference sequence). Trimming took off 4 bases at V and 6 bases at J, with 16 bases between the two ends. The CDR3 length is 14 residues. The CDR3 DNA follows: TGTGCCAGCAGTTCCGAGCCAAGCAGGGGCGAGCAGTACTTC. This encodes CASSSEPSRGEQYF.

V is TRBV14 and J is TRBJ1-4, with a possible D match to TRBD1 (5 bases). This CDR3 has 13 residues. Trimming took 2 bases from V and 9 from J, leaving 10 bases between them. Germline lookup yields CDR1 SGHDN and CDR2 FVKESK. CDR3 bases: TGTGCCAGCAGCCAACTCTCGGGGCAAAAACTGTTTTTT. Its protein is CASSQLSGQKLFF.

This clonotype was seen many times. The CDR3 reads CASNRPGLAGGETQYF. CDR3 nucleotide sequence: TGTGCCAGCAACCGACCGGGACTAGCGGGAGGAGAGACCCAGTACTTC. The chain uses TRBV7-2 and TRBJ2-5; 15 bases line up with TRBD2. From germline, CDR1 is SGHTA and CDR2 FQGNSA. V was clipped by 7 bases and J by 4 bases; unmatched bases: 7. CDR3 size: 16 residues.

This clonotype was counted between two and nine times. CDR3 nucleotide sequence: TGTGCCAGCAGCTCGGGACTAGCGGGAGGGCCGGGAGGATGGGAGACCCAGTACTTC. The encoded protein is CASSSGLAGGPGGWETQYF. V is TRBV11-2 and J is TRBJ2-5, with 16 bases identical to TRBD2. This CDR3 contains 19 residues. Germline V gene data show CDR1 as SGHAT and CDR2 as FQNNGV. The ends lost 4 bases at V and 5 bases at J; junction bases unmatched: 13.

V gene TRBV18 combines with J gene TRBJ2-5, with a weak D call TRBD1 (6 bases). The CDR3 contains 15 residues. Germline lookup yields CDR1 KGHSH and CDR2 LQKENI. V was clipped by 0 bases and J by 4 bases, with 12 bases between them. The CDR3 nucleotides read TGTGCCAGCTCACCACCGTCAGGGGTGGTAGAGACCCAGTACTTC. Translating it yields CASSPPSGVVETQYF.

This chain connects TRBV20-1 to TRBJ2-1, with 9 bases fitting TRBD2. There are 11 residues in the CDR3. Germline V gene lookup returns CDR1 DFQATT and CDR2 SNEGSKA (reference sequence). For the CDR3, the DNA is TGCGGACTAGCGCGATACAATGAGCAGTTCTTC. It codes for CGLARYNEQFF.

CDR3 residues: CAITSTQGSEQYF. The CDR3 DNA sequence: TGTGCCATCACCTCAACACAGGGAAGCGAGCAGTACTTC. J is TRBJ2-7 and V is TRBV10-3, with D perhaps TRBD1 (6 bases). The V and J ends lost 7 bases and 6 bases respectively, with 16 bases between them. CDR1 and CDR2 from the germline V gene are ENHRY and SYGVKD. This CDR3 has 13 amino acids.

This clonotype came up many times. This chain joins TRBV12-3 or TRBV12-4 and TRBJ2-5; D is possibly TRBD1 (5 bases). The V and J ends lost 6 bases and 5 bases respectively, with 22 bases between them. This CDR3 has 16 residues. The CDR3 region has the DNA TGTGCCAGCAGCCCAGGGAAAGGGCCAGGTGGGGAGACCCAGTACTTC. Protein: CASSPGKGPGGETQYF.

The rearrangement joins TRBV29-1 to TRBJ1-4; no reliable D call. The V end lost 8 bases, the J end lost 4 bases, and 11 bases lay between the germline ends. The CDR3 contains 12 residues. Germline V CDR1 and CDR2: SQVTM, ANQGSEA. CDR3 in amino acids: CSYSTSNEKLFF. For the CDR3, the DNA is TGCAGCTACTCTACAAGTAATGAAAAACTGTTTTTT. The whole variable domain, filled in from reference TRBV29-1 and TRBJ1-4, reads SAVISQKPSRDICQRGTSLTIQCQVDSQVTMMFWYRQQPGQSLTLIATANQGSEATYESGFVIDKFPISRPNLTFSTLTVSNMSPEDSSIYLCSYSTSNEKLFFGSGTQLSVL.

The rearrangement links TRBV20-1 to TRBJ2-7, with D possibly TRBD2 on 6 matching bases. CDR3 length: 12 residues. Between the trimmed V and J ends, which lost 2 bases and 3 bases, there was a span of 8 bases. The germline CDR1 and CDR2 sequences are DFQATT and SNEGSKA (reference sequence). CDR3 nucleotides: TGCAGTGCTAGAAGACTAGACTACGAGCAGTACTTC. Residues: CSARRLDYEQYF.

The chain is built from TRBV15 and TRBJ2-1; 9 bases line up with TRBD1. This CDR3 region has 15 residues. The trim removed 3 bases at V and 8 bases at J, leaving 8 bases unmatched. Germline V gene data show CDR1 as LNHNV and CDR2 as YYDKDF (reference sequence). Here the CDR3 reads CATSRVLGQGYEQFF. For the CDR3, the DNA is TGTGCCACCAGCAGGGTCCTGGGACAGGGCTATGAGCAGTTCTTC.

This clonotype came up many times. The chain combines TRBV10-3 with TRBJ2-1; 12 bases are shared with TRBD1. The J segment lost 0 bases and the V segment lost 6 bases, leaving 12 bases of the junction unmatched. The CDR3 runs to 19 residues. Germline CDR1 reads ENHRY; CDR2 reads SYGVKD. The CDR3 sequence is CAIRTGTGGLSSSYNEQFF. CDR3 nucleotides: TGTGCCATCAGAACCGGGACAGGGGGCCTTTCGAGCTCCTACAATGAGCAGTTCTTC.

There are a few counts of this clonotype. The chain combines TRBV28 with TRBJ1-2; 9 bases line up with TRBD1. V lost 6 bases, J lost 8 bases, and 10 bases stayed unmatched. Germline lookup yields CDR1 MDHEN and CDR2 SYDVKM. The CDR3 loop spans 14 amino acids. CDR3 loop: CASRYTGGAEGYTF. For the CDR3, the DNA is TGTGCCAGCAGGTATACAGGGGGCGCGGAAGGCTACACCTTC.

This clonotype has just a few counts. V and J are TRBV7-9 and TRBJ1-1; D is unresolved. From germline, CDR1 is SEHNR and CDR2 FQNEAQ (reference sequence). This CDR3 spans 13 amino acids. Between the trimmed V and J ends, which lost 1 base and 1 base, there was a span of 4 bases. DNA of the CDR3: TGTGCCAGCAGCTTAGTAGAGAACACTGAAGCTTTCTTT. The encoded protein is CASSLVENTEAFF.

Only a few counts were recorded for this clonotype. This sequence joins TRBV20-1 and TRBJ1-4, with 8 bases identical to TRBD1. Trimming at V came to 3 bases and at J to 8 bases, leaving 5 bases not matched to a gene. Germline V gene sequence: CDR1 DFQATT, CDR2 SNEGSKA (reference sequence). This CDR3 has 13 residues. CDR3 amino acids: CSASTGGREKLFF. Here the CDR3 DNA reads TGCAGTGCTAGCACAGGGGGTAGGGAAAAACTGTTTTTT.